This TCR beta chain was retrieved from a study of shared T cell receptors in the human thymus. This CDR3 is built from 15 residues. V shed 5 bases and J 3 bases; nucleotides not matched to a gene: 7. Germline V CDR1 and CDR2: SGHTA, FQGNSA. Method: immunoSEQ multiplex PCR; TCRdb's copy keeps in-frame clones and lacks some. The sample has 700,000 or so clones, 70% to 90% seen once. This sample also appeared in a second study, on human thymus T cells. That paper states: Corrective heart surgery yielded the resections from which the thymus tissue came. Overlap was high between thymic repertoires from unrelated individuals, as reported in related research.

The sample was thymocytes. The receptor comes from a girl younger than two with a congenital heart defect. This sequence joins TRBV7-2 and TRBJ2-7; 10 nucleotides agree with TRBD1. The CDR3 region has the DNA TGTGCCAGCAGCGCCCACCGGGACAGGGGCTACGAGCAGTACTTC. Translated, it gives CASSAHRDRGYEQYF. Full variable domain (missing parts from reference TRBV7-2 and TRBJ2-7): GAGVSQSPSNKVTEKGKDVELRCDPISGHTALYWYRQSLGQGLEFLIYFQGNSAPDKSGLPSDRFSAERTGGSVSTLTIQRTQQEDSAVYLCASSAHRDRGYEQYFGPGTRLTVT.